The 24 T cell receptor beta chains given below trace back to one sample, sequenced in a study of T cell changes during pregnancy in multiple sclerosis. The method was immunoSEQ multiplex PCR; TCRdb's version includes in-frame clones alone and lacks a portion of them. The sample has approximately 30,000 clones, roughly 89% seen once; the top ten hold about a tenth. Material: CD8+ T cells from peripheral blood mononuclear cells, obtained in the first trimester of pregnancy. Receptors were obtained from a female donor with multiple sclerosis, enrolled in a pregnancy study.

The chain employs TRBV6-5 and TRBJ2-3; no reliable D call. The CDR3 is made up of 16 amino acids. The V and J ends lost 0 bases and 2 bases respectively, with 12 bases between them. The germline V gene has CDR1 MNHEY and CDR2 SVGAGI. Here the CDR3 reads CASSYSTGYYTDTQYF. The DNA of the CDR3 is TGTGCCAGCAGTTACTCGACTGGTTACTACACAGATACGCAGTATTTT.

The genes are TRBV6-4 and TRBJ2-2, with no clear D. This CDR3 contains 16 residues. The ends were cut back, 2 bases at V and 3 bases at J, with 13 bases in the middle. Germline-derived CDR1 and CDR2 are MRHNA and SNTAGT. CDR3 in amino acids: CASSDTPSLDTGELFF. The CDR3 region has the DNA TGTGCCAGCAGTGACACACCTAGTCTGGACACCGGGGAGCTGTTTTTT.

The chain joins TRBV6-1 to TRBJ1-1; 12 bases fit TRBD1. This CDR3 contains 18 residues. V lost 2 bases and J lost 0; bases outside the gene matches: 7. The germline gives CDR1 MNHNS, CDR2 SASEGT. CDR3 DNA: TGTGCCAGCAGTGAATCGGGGACAGGGGGCCGAATGAACACTGAAGCTTTCTTT. Residues: CASSESGTGGRMNTEAFF.

This chain joins TRBV19 and TRBJ1-1, with D unresolved. The V gene's germline CDR1 is LNHDA and CDR2 SQIVND (reference sequence). This CDR3 spans 14 amino acids. Trimming took 7 bases from V and 5 from J, leaving 17 bases between them. The CDR3 is CASNPDRERTEAFF. The DNA for the CDR3 is TGTGCCAGTAATCCGGACCGCGAGCGGACTGAAGCTTTCTTT. The variable domain in full, with the rest retrieved from reference TRBV19 and TRBJ1-1, is DGGITQSPKYLFRKEGQNVTLSCEQNLNHDAMYWYRQDPGQGLRLIYYSQIVNDFQKGDIAEGYSVSREKKESFPLTVTSAQKNPTAFYLCASNPDRERTEAFFGQGTRLTVV.

The genes are TRBV2 and TRBJ2-1; TRBD1 agrees at 8 bases. CDR3 length: 14 residues. The V and J ends lost 6 bases and 4 bases, in that order; junction bases with no gene match: 5. CDR1 and CDR2 from the germline V gene are SNHLY and FYNNEI. The DNA for the CDR3 is TGTGCCAGCAGGGGACAGGAAAATTACAATGAGCAGTTCTTC. This sequence encodes CASRGQENYNEQFF.

This rearrangement joins TRBV27 to TRBJ2-7; D gene uncertain. Germline assignment: CDR1 MNHEY and CDR2 SMNVEV (reference sequence). The CDR3 loop spans 12 amino acids. V dropped 5 bases and J dropped 1 base, with 6 bases sitting between them. CDR3 region: CASSTTSYEQYF. The CDR3, as DNA: TGTGCCAGCAGTACCACATCCTACGAGCAGTACTTC.

The V gene is TRBV9, the J gene TRBJ1-1, with D maybe TRBD1 (6 bases). The V gene lost 4 bases and the J gene lost 4 bases, with 17 bases spanning the gap. Germline-derived CDR1 and CDR2 are SGDLS and YYNGEE. This CDR3 is built from 15 residues. CDR3 nucleotides: TGTGCCAGCAGCACAAGCGGGGGGGCGGGCACTGAAGCTTTCTTT. Translating it yields CASSTSGGAGTEAFF.

The chain combines TRBV6-5 with TRBJ2-7; 7 nucleotides match TRBD1. J gave up 4 bases and V 2 bases, and 5 bases lay outside the gene matches. The CDR3 runs to 14 residues. CDR1 and CDR2 (germline): MNHEY, SVGAGI. The CDR3 loop is CASSYGTETYEQYF. The CDR3 nucleotides are TGTGCCAGCAGTTACGGGACAGAGACATACGAGCAGTACTTC.

This clone was observed a few times. The chain carries TRBV19 and TRBJ1-3, with TRBD1 as a possible D gene (6 bases). The V and J ends lost 5 bases and 0 bases respectively, with 29 bases between them. The CDR3 runs to 21 residues. Germline V gene sequence: CDR1 LNHDA, CDR2 SQIVND (reference sequence). CDR3 in DNA: TGTGCCAGTAGTCCGCTCTGGGTGGCAGGGGATGCCTCGAGCTCTGGAAACACCATATATTTT. Its translation: CASSPLWVAGDASSSGNTIYF.

V gene TRBV28 combines with J gene TRBJ2-1; TRBD2 matches 9 bases. Germline V gene sequence: CDR1 MDHEN, CDR2 SYDVKM. Losses at the gene ends were 5 bases for V and 1 base for J; bases not matched to a gene: 6. This CDR3 spans 16 amino acids. The DNA for the CDR3 is TGTGCCAGCAGTACCAAGCGGGAGGCTTCCTACAATGAGCAGTTCTTC. This codes for CASSTKREASYNEQFF.

V is TRBV5-4 and J is TRBJ1-2, with D perhaps matching TRBD1 (5 bases). Germline V CDR1 and CDR2: SGHNT, YYREEE (reference sequence). The CDR3 contains 13 residues. V shed 4 bases and J shed 2 bases, with 9 bases lying between them. CDR3: CASSPTVNYGYTF. CDR3 DNA sequence: TGTGCCAGCAGCCCGACAGTAAACTATGGCTACACCTTC.

The chain employs TRBV5-6 and TRBJ1-1; D possibly corresponds to TRBD1 (6 bases). Trimming left V 4 bases short and J 8 bases short, with 9 bases between. CDR3 size: 11 residues. Germline CDR1 reads SGHDT; CDR2 reads YYEEEE. CDR3 sequence: CASSTGPEAFF. The CDR3 DNA is TGTGCCAGCAGCACAGGGCCGGAAGCTTTCTTT. Based on the CDR3 plus reference TRBV5-6 and TRBJ1-1, the full variable domain is DAGVTQSPTHLIKTRGQQVTLRCSPKSGHDTVSWYQQALGQGPQFIFQYYEEEERQRGNFPDRFSGHQFPNYSSELNVNALLLGDSALYLCASSTGPEAFFGQGTRLTVV.

This clone has only one observation. The V and J genes are TRBV28 and TRBJ1-2; 7 bases are a match to TRBD1. J was trimmed by 5 bases and V by 6 bases; bases with no gene match: 9. Germline V gives CDR1 MDHEN, CDR2 SYDVKM. The CDR3 contains 14 residues. CDR3 loop: CASSPRTGAYGYTF. In nucleotides, the CDR3 is TGTGCCAGCAGCCCAAGGACAGGAGCTTATGGCTACACCTTC.

The rearrangement uses TRBV27 and TRBJ1-5, with a weak D call TRBD1 (5 bases). CDR3 length equals 14 residues. Per the germline V gene, CDR1 is MNHEY and CDR2 is SMNVEV (reference sequence). V shed 6 bases and J shed 5 bases, with 14 bases lying between them. Here the CDR3 reads CASSLRGDYQPQHF. CDR3 DNA: TGTGCCAGCAGCTTGCGGGGGGACTATCAGCCCCAGCATTTT.

This rearrangement joins TRBV5-5 to TRBJ1-1, with D possibly being TRBD1 (5 bases). The CDR3 has 15 amino acids. Germline V gene lookup returns CDR1 SGHKS and CDR2 YYEKEE (reference sequence). V lost 0 bases and J lost 5, with 14 bases in between. This CDR3 is CASSLEFRRGTEAFF. CDR3 coding DNA: TGTGCCAGCAGCTTGGAGTTTCGAAGGGGTACTGAAGCTTTCTTT.

The rearrangement uses TRBV14 and TRBJ2-1, with D tentatively TRBD1 (5 bases). There are 14 residues in the CDR3. V lost 1 base and J 4 bases, leaving 8 bases between the germline ends. CDR1 and CDR2 from the germline V gene are SGHDN and FVKESK. The CDR3 bases are TGTGCCAGCAGCCAAGGGGGCAGGTACAATGAGCAGTTCTTC. This sequence encodes CASSQGGRYNEQFF.

The chain has TRBV6-5 and TRBJ1-1, with unresolved D. The CDR3 is 15 amino acids. From germline, CDR1 is MNHEY and CDR2 SVGAGI. V was cut by 0 bases and J by 2 bases, with 10 bases left in between. Here the CDR3 DNA reads TGTGCCAGCAGTTACTCGACAAGTCTTAACACTGAAGCTTTCTTT. Amino acids: CASSYSTSLNTEAFF.

V usage is TRBV15 and J usage is TRBJ2-7, with 7 bases identical to TRBD2. The trim removed 5 bases at V and 3 bases at J, leaving 10 bases unmatched. The CDR3 is made up of 15 amino acids. The germline V gene encodes CDR1 LNHNV and CDR2 YYDKDF (reference sequence). CDR3 residues: CATSPVATSIYEQYF. Here the CDR3 DNA reads TGTGCCACCAGCCCGGTTGCGACTAGCATCTACGAGCAGTACTTC.

V is TRBV28 and J is TRBJ2-7; TRBD2 matches 9 bases. Germline loops: CDR1 MDHEN, CDR2 SYDVKM. V shed 11 bases, J shed 3 bases, and the junction held 14 bases outside the gene matches. The CDR3 runs 15 residues. The CDR3 region has the DNA TGTGCCGGTAGCGGGAGTTTCGATAATTACTACGAGCAGTACTTC. Translated, it gives CAGSGSFDNYYEQYF.

The gene calls are TRBV30 and TRBJ2-7; D may be TRBD1 (6 bases). With 3 bases removed from V and 3 bases from J, the gap between germline ends came to 18 bases. The CDR3 covers 15 residues. Germline assignment: CDR1 GTSNPN and CDR2 SVGIG (reference sequence). This chain's CDR3 is CAWSVSMGANYEQYF. Here the CDR3 DNA reads TGTGCCTGGAGCGTTTCAATGGGGGCTAACTACGAGCAGTACTTC.

Only one count was recorded for this clone. The J gene is TRBJ2-7, the V gene TRBV4-2; D is ambiguous. The V end was cut by 0 bases, the J end by 0 bases, with 6 bases between. The germline V gene has CDR1 LGHNA and CDR2 YNFKEQ. This CDR3 has 14 amino acids. The CDR3 spells CASSQEARSYEQYF. The DNA of the CDR3 is TGTGCCAGCAGCCAAGAGGCTCGCTCCTACGAGCAGTACTTC.

The chain has TRBV6-1 and TRBJ1-1; 8 bases agree with TRBD1. The CDR3 is 16 amino acids. In germline, CDR1 is MNHNS, CDR2 SASEGT. With 3 bases clipped from V and 0 bases from J, the junction kept 6 bases outside the gene matches. The CDR3 spells CASSDLGTGLNTEAFF. The CDR3, as DNA: TGTGCCAGCAGTGATTTAGGGACAGGACTGAACACTGAAGCTTTCTTT.

Here the CDR3 DNA reads TGTGCCAGCAGCTTAAATGATCTGTGGGACAAGGAGGTCGCTTTCTTT. It specifies CASSLNDLWDKEVAFF. The chain carries TRBV7-9 and TRBJ1-1, with a weak D call TRBD1 (6 bases). This CDR3 contains 16 residues. The V gene lost 2 bases and the J gene lost 11 bases, with 24 bases spanning the gap. The V gene's germline CDR1 is SEHNR and CDR2 FQNEAQ (reference sequence). Looking up the rest from reference TRBV7-9 and TRBJ1-1 gives the full variable domain: DTGVSQNPRHKITKRGQNVTFRCDPISEHNRLYWYRQTLGQGPEFLTYFQNEAQLEKSRLLSDRFSAERPKGSFSTLEIQRTEQGDSAMYLCASSLNDLWDKEVAFFGQGTRLTVV.

The chain employs TRBV5-4 and TRBJ2-3, with 13 positions matching TRBD2. V gave up 3 bases and J gave up 4 bases; unmatched junction bases: 8. CDR3 length: 17 amino acids. Per the germline V gene, CDR1 is SGHNT and CDR2 is YYREEE (reference sequence). The CDR3 region has the DNA TGTGCCAGCAGCTCCGCACTAGCGGGAGGGCCGGCAGATACGCAGTATTTT. It yields the protein CASSSALAGGPADTQYF.